This T cell receptor (beta chain) was profiled in a study of blood T cells in healthy people across ages. Together with a sample-barcoded 5' primer, a J-beta primer mix was included in a second PCR lasting about 6 to 11 cycles. In TCRdb, the 5' RACE reads were re-called with MiXCR into one record per CDR3 protein. The profile shows around 800,000 distinct CDR3 sequences, 53% of them singletons. The source of this sequence is a man aged 80 or over in good health. The specimen sequenced was blood.

The CDR3 DNA follows: TGTGCCAGCAGCTTAGAGCTCGGGCCCTGGGAACTGTTTTTT. Translation: CASSLELGPWELFF. The J gene is TRBJ1-4, the V gene TRBV7-2; no clear D gene. The CDR3 runs 14 residues. V gave up 1 base and J gave up 12 bases, with 15 bases separating them. Germline CDR1 and CDR2: SGHTA and FQGNSA.